This record concerns one T cell receptor (beta chain) sequence. This CDR3 comprises 13 residues. In germline, CDR1 is MNHNY, CDR2 SVGAGI (reference sequence). The germline V and J ends were trimmed by 5 bases and 8 bases, with 15 bases remaining between them. The protocol was immunoSEQ multiplex PCR, while the TCRdb copy is restricted to in-frame clones and leaves out a portion. Altogether more than 120,000 clones are present, around 83% being singletons, with the ten largest covering less than 3.5%. This record belongs to a study of blood T cell repertoires in COVID-19. The receptor was derived from a human donor with acute or convalescent COVID-19. The donor label of this sample is uncertain. The V call is TRBV6-6, the J call TRBJ1-2; D uncertain. Sequencing input: peripheral blood. CDR3 protein: CASSKGRSRGYTF. CDR3 nucleotide sequence: TGTGCCAGCAGTAAAGGGAGGTCTAGGGGCTACACCTTC.